The 21 T cell receptor beta chains in this list originate from one sample, sequenced in a study of blood T cell repertoires in COVID-19. Sequenced by immunoSEQ multiplex PCR; TCRdb stores in-frame clones only, minus some. Of some 200,000 clones in the sample, 70% to 90% were seen once. Sequencing was performed on peripheral blood. These receptors were obtained from a man aged 55 to 70 with active or convalescent COVID-19.

The chain couples TRBV6-1 to TRBJ1-2, with TRBD1 matching over 8 bases. The CDR3 is 15 residues long. J lost 4 bases, V lost 0 bases, and 4 bases had no gene match. Per the germline V gene, CDR1 is MNHNS and CDR2 is SASEGT. This CDR3 reads CASSEAGQVPYGYTF. For the CDR3, the DNA is TGTGCCAGCAGTGAAGCGGGACAGGTGCCCTATGGCTACACCTTC.

V is TRBV24-1 and J is TRBJ2-3; 7 bases are a match to TRBD1. Germline V lookup: CDR1 KGHDR, CDR2 SFDVKD. V gave up 0 bases and J gave up 2 bases; unmatched junction bases: 4. The CDR3 is made up of 16 amino acids. The CDR3 region is CATSDLYRGDTDTQYF. The CDR3 bases are TGTGCCACCAGTGATTTGTACAGGGGTGACACAGATACGCAGTATTTT.

This clone has only one observation. The chain uses TRBV21-1 and TRBJ2-7; the DNA was not used to check the table's D call, TRBD2. TRBV21-1 is marked as a pseudogene. This CDR3 comprises 12 residues. The CDR3 loop reads CASSAELYEQYF. In DNA form, the CDR3 reads TGTGCCAGCAGCGCGGAGCTCTACGAGCAGTACTTC.

This rearrangement joins TRBV2 to TRBJ1-2; 8 positions match TRBD1. CDR1 is SNHLY, CDR2 FYNNEI, per germline. V gave up 3 bases and J gave up 4 bases; unmatched junction bases: 4. CDR3 length equals 14 residues. CDR3 region: CASSEDRVGYGYTF. The CDR3 DNA follows: TGTGCCAGCAGTGAGGACAGGGTAGGCTATGGCTACACCTTC.

The chain has TRBV3-1 (or the pseudogene TRBV3-2) and TRBJ1-4; 10 bases agree with TRBD1. V shed 3 bases and J 8 bases; nucleotides not matched to a gene: 6. The CDR3 extends over 15 amino acids. Germline V gene data show CDR1 as LGHDT and CDR2 as YNNKEL (reference sequence). CDR3 loop: CASSQTGGAREKLFF. CDR3 bases: TGTGCCAGCAGCCAGACAGGGGGCGCGCGGGAAAAACTGTTTTTT.

Worth noting for this clone: Distinct nucleotide sequences in the sample also encode this CDR3. The rearrangement links TRBV7-9 to TRBJ1-1; D perhaps matches TRBD1 (5 bases). Trimming removed 8 bases at V and 3 bases at J, with 10 bases between. CDR1 and CDR2 (germline): SEHNR, FQNEAQ (reference sequence). This CDR3 has 12 residues. DNA of the CDR3: TGTGCCAGCTCGCCCAGGGACACTGAAGCTTTCTTT. It translates to CASSPRDTEAFF.

This clone was picked up one time. The chain uses TRBV5-4 and TRBJ2-1; no definite D call. Trimming pared 4 bases from V and 4 bases from J, leaving 9 bases between. The length of the CDR3 is 13 residues. Germline V lookup: CDR1 SGHNT, CDR2 YYREEE (reference sequence). DNA for the CDR3: TGTGCCAGCAGCGTAACAGCTTACAATGAGCAGTTCTTC. Its protein is CASSVTAYNEQFF.

CDR3 nucleotides: TGCGCCAGCAGCCATCCTTTGGCGGGGGTGCGGTTTCGGGACACTGAAGCTTTCTTT. It is translated as CASSHPLAGVRFRDTEAFF. The V call is TRBV4-1, the J call TRBJ1-1; a weak D match, TRBD1 (5 bases). The CDR3 has 19 amino acids. The V and J ends lost 3 bases and 3 bases respectively, with 26 bases between them. CDR1 is MGHRA, CDR2 YSYEKL, per germline.

The chain couples TRBV7-2 to TRBJ2-1; no definite D call. Germline assignment: CDR1 SGHTA and CDR2 FQGNSA. The CDR3 sequence is 15 residues long. Trimming removed 3 bases at V and 5 bases at J, with 14 bases between. CDR3: CASSFQSTANNEQFF. CDR3 nucleotides: TGTGCCAGCAGCTTCCAATCGACTGCAAACAATGAGCAGTTCTTC.

The V and J genes are TRBV2 and TRBJ1-1; D remains unclear. CDR3 size: 13 residues. CDR1 and CDR2 (germline): SNHLY, FYNNEI. Trimming left V 4 bases short and J 1 base short, with 7 bases between. The CDR3 bases are TGTGCCAGCAGTGGATTAGCGAACACTGAAGCTTTCTTT. Amino acid sequence: CASSGLANTEAFF.

The chain employs TRBV3-1 (or the pseudogene TRBV3-2) and TRBJ2-5; 12 bases fit TRBD2. Per the germline V gene, CDR1 is LGHDT and CDR2 is YNNKEL (reference sequence). V shed 4 bases, J shed 0 bases, and the junction held 0 bases outside the gene matches. There are 15 residues in the CDR3. CDR3 in amino acids: CASSRLAGDQETQYF. Here the CDR3 DNA reads TGTGCCAGCAGCCGACTAGCGGGGGACCAAGAGACCCAGTACTTC.

The J gene is TRBJ2-1, the V gene TRBV11-2; D perhaps matches TRBD2 (6 bases). The ends were cut back, 5 bases at V and 7 bases at J, with 18 bases in the middle. CDR1 SGHAT and CDR2 FQNNGV come from the germline V gene. This CDR3 spans 15 amino acids. CDR3 sequence (DNA): TGTGCCAGCAGCCCAAATAGTGGTGCGGGGAATGAGCAGTTCTTC. Its translation: CASSPNSGAGNEQFF.

The chain recombines TRBV6-1 with TRBJ2-4; D ambiguous. The V gene lost 1 base and the J gene lost 9 bases, with 10 bases spanning the gap. The CDR3 loop spans 13 amino acids. Germline lookup yields CDR1 MNHNS and CDR2 SASEGT. The CDR3: CASSEGLDLIQYF. CDR3 DNA: TGTGCCAGCAGTGAAGGTTTAGATCTCATTCAGTACTTC.

This clone was observed once. As DNA, the CDR3 is TGTGCCAGCAGCCCCGCGGAACTAAGCTCTGGAAACACCATATATTTT. Its protein is CASSPAELSSGNTIYF. The chain couples TRBV7-6 to TRBJ1-3; D unclear. The CDR3 covers 16 residues. The germline gives CDR1 SGHVS, CDR2 FNYEAQ. The V and J ends lost 5 bases and 0 bases respectively, with 14 bases between them.

V usage is TRBV7-2 and J usage is TRBJ2-2; D uncertain. Germline CDR1 reads SGHTA; CDR2 reads FQGNSA. The CDR3 contains 14 residues. The V end lost 5 bases, the J end lost 5 bases, and 12 bases lay between the germline ends. CDR3 nucleotide sequence: TGTGCCAGCAGCGTTTTTGTCCGGACCGGGGAGCTGTTTTTT. Translated, it gives CASSVFVRTGELFF.

This clone has a single count. CDR3 sequence reads: CASSRNRGSTDTQYF. The CDR3 nucleotides are TGTGCCAGCAGCAGGAACAGGGGAAGCACAGATACGCAGTATTTT. V and J are TRBV5-4 and TRBJ2-3, with 7 bases lining up with TRBD1. Germline V gene sequence: CDR1 SGHNT, CDR2 YYREEE (reference sequence). The V segment lost 4 bases and the J segment 0 bases; nucleotides outside the gene matches: 5. This CDR3 has 15 amino acids.

The chain joins TRBV20-1 to TRBJ1-1; D possibly corresponds to TRBD1 (5 bases). The CDR3 extends over 11 amino acids. The germline V gene has CDR1 DFQATT and CDR2 SNEGSKA (reference sequence). The CDR3 DNA is TGCAGCCCTAGGGGGAACACTGAAGCTTTCTTT. Translated, it gives CSPRGNTEAFF.

J is TRBJ2-1 and V is TRBV5-1; possible D gene TRBD2, 6 bases. The V gene lost 1 base and the J gene lost 0 bases, with 8 bases spanning the gap. Germline CDR1 reads SGHRS; CDR2 reads YFSETQ. The CDR3 spans 15 residues. The CDR3, as DNA: TGCGCCAGCAGCTTGACCGGGGGCTCCTACAATGAGCAGTTCTTC. As protein: CASSLTGGSYNEQFF. The entire variable domain, with the rest obtained from reference TRBV5-1 and TRBJ2-1, is as follows: KAGVTQTPRYLIKTRGQQVTLSCSPISGHRSVSWYQQTPGQGLQFLFEYFSETQRNKGNFPGRFSGRQFSNSRSEMNVSTLELGDSALYLCASSLTGGSYNEQFFGPGTRLTVL.

The chain uses TRBV6-1 and TRBJ1-1, with 9 bases aligning to TRBD1. V shed 4 bases and J 4 bases; nucleotides not matched to a gene: 10. From germline, CDR1 is MNHNS and CDR2 SASEGT. The length of the CDR3 is 16 residues. CDR3 sequence reads: CASSGNDRGKGTEAFF. In DNA form, the CDR3 reads TGTGCCAGCAGTGGGAACGACAGGGGGAAGGGCACTGAAGCTTTCTTT.

The V call is TRBV29-1, the J call TRBJ1-3; unclear D gene. V gave up 5 bases and J gave up 4 bases, with 9 bases separating them. The CDR3 sequence is 12 residues long. Per germline, CDR1 SQVTM and CDR2 ANQGSEA. CDR3 protein: CSVTATGNTIYF. The CDR3 DNA reads as TGCAGCGTTACAGCCACCGGAAACACCATATATTTT.

This chain uses TRBV6-1 with TRBJ2-5, with 9 bases lining up with TRBD2. Germline loops: CDR1 MNHNS, CDR2 SASEGT. With V trimmed by 2 bases and J by 0 bases, 7 bases remained unmatched. The CDR3 contains 17 residues. Here the CDR3 DNA reads TGTGCCAGCAGTGAAAGATCTCTAGCGGGGAACCAAGAGACCCAGTACTTC. This encodes CASSERSLAGNQETQYF.